The 24 T cell receptor beta chains below come from one sample, sequenced in a study of Tregs in tolerant kidney transplant recipients. Profiled with immunoSEQ multiplex PCR; TCRdb holds only in-frame clones, not every one. Of about 83,000 clones listed, 95% to 98% are singletons. The material was CD4+ T cells from blood, obtained before the transplant. Every receptor here comes from a human donor who received a combined kidney and bone marrow transplant.

V and J are TRBV4-1 and TRBJ1-4, with 8 nucleotides matching TRBD1. From germline, CDR1 is MGHRA and CDR2 YSYEKL. V lost 4 bases, J lost 7 bases, and 8 bases stayed unmatched. CDR3 length: 15 amino acids. The CDR3 nucleotides are TGCGCCAGCAGCCCTCGGACAGGGCGAAGTGAAAAACTGTTTTTT. Its translation is CASSPRTGRSEKLFF.

The J gene is TRBJ2-7, the V gene TRBV19; TRBD2 matches at 7 bases. The V and J ends lost 3 bases and 0 bases, in that order; junction bases with no gene match: 5. CDR3 size: 15 residues. CDR1 is LNHDA, CDR2 SQIVND, per germline (reference sequence). The CDR3 reads CASSILRGNSYEQYF. The CDR3 nucleotides are TGTGCCAGTAGTATTTTGCGGGGGAACTCCTACGAGCAGTACTTC.

V gene TRBV5-4 combines with J gene TRBJ1-2; D is ambiguous. The CDR3 spans 12 residues. Germline CDR1 reads SGHNT; CDR2 reads YYREEE (reference sequence). V lost 3 bases to trimming and J lost 3 bases, with 6 bases between them. The CDR3 spells CASSSRDYGYTF. CDR3 nucleotides: TGTGCCAGCAGCTCACGGGACTATGGCTACACCTTC.

The rearrangement links TRBV19 to TRBJ2-3; TRBD2 aligns across 7 bases. The J segment lost 3 bases and the V segment lost 3 bases, leaving 12 bases of the junction unmatched. The CDR3 sequence is 17 residues long. Looked up from germline, CDR1 is LNHDA and CDR2 is SQIVND (reference sequence). This CDR3 reads CASSMFRAGVGTDTQYF. The CDR3 region has the DNA TGTGCCAGTAGTATGTTCCGGGCGGGAGTGGGGACAGATACGCAGTATTTT.

V and J are TRBV15 and TRBJ1-1, with TRBD1 matching 7 bases. Germline V gene lookup returns CDR1 LNHNV and CDR2 YYDKDF (reference sequence). The V and J ends lost 1 base and 1 base, in that order; junction bases with no gene match: 6. The length of the CDR3 is 16 residues. The CDR3 sequence: CATSRGTGVRNTEAFF. The CDR3 coding sequence is TGTGCCACCAGCAGAGGGACAGGAGTAAGGAACACTGAAGCTTTCTTT.

The V call is TRBV4-3, the J call TRBJ2-5; perhaps TRBD1 as D (5 bases). Trimming took off 0 bases at V and 4 bases at J, with 9 bases between the two ends. CDR1 is LGHNA, CDR2 YSLEER, per germline. CDR3 size: 14 residues. CDR3 nucleotide sequence: TGCGCCAGCAGCCAAGAGGGGCGGCGAGAGACCCAGTACTTC. It translates to CASSQEGRRETQYF.

The rearrangement links TRBV7-9 to TRBJ2-7; maybe TRBD1 (5 bases). Germline-derived CDR1 and CDR2 are SEHNR and FQNEAQ (reference sequence). Trimming removed 4 bases from V and 1 base from J, with 14 bases in between. The CDR3 contains 15 residues. This chain's CDR3 is CASSSTGPESYEQYF. The CDR3 region has the DNA TGTGCCAGCAGCTCAACAGGTCCCGAGTCCTACGAGCAGTACTTC.

This clone was seen once. The gene calls are TRBV7-2 and TRBJ2-2; D is perhaps TRBD1 (6 bases). The CDR3 spans 14 residues. Trimming took off 1 base at V and 7 bases at J, with 10 bases between the two ends. Germline values: CDR1 SGHTA, CDR2 FQGNSA. The CDR3 spells CASSLVPQGGELFF. The CDR3, as DNA: TGTGCCAGCAGCTTAGTACCACAGGGCGGGGAGCTGTTTTTT. The complete variable domain, with remaining parts taken from reference TRBV7-2 and TRBJ2-2, reads GAGVSQSPSNKVTEKGKDVELRCDPISGHTALYWYRQSLGQGLEFLIYFQGNSAPDKSGLPSDRFSAERTGGSVSTLTIQRTQQEDSAVYLCASSLVPQGGELFFGEGSRLTVL.

The rearrangement links TRBV7-2 to TRBJ2-3, with 9 bases aligning to TRBD2. After removal of 5 bases from V and 0 bases from J, the junction contained 6 bases not matched to a gene. Germline V gene sequence: CDR1 SGHTA, CDR2 FQGNSA. The CDR3 totals 16 residues. The CDR3 is CASSVRGGASTDTQYF. CDR3 in DNA: TGTGCCAGCAGCGTACGCGGGGGGGCGAGCACAGATACGCAGTATTTT.

This clone showed up just once. The chain employs TRBV11-3 and TRBJ1-2; a weak D match, TRBD1 (5 bases). Per the germline V gene, CDR1 is SGHNT and CDR2 is YENEEA. The V gene lost 3 bases and the J gene lost 8 bases, with 13 bases spanning the gap. The CDR3 is 13 residues long. This CDR3 reads CASSLGRYPGYTF. The CDR3 DNA is TGTGCCAGCAGCTTGGGGCGCTACCCAGGCTACACCTTC.

This chain uses TRBV19 with TRBJ1-5; 8 positions match TRBD1. The CDR3 runs to 17 residues. V shed 1 base and J 5 bases; nucleotides not matched to a gene: 10. Germline assignment: CDR1 LNHDA and CDR2 SQIVND (reference sequence). CDR3 residues: CASSIGRVQGAHQPQHF. For the CDR3, the DNA is TGTGCCAGTAGTATAGGGAGGGTTCAGGGGGCCCATCAGCCCCAGCATTTT.

V usage is TRBV5-1 and J usage is TRBJ1-4; 7 bases are a match to TRBD1. In germline, CDR1 is SGHRS, CDR2 YFSETQ. V lost 0 bases to trimming and J lost 0 bases; unmatched junction nucleotides: 5. CDR3 length: 17 residues. The CDR3 region has the DNA TGCGCCAGCAGCTTGGCTAGGGGGCCGGCAACTAATGAAAAACTGTTTTTT. Translating gives CASSLARGPATNEKLFF. Supplemented by reference TRBV5-1 and TRBJ1-4, the full variable domain reads KAGVTQTPRYLIKTRGQQVTLSCSPISGHRSVSWYQQTPGQGLQFLFEYFSETQRNKGNFPGRFSGRQFSNSRSEMNVSTLELGDSALYLCASSLARGPATNEKLFFGSGTQLSVL.

The genes are TRBV4-2 and TRBJ2-1; 10 nucleotides match TRBD2. V trimming: 4 bases; J trimming: 4 bases; junction bases outside the gene matches: 10. Germline CDR1 LGHNA, CDR2 YNFKEQ. The CDR3 totals 17 residues. CDR3 region: CASSPALAGVPYNEQFF. CDR3 coding DNA: TGTGCCAGCAGCCCAGCCCTAGCGGGGGTGCCATACAATGAGCAGTTCTTC.

The V gene is TRBV4-3, the J gene TRBJ1-2; D is ambiguous. The germline gives CDR1 LGHNA, CDR2 YSLEER. The CDR3 has 14 amino acids. With 0 bases removed from V and 5 bases from J, the gap between germline ends came to 10 bases. Here the CDR3 reads CASSQDSGVYGYTF. The CDR3 DNA sequence: TGCGCCAGCAGCCAAGATTCCGGGGTGTATGGCTACACCTTC.

The chain carries TRBV7-2 and TRBJ1-3; tentatively, D is TRBD1 (6 bases). V was clipped by 5 bases and J by 1 base, with 12 bases between them. The CDR3 sequence is 15 residues long. Germline-derived CDR1 and CDR2 are SGHTA and FQGNSA. The CDR3 reads CASSPPRGSGNTIYF. For the CDR3, the DNA is TGTGCCAGCAGCCCCCCCAGGGGATCTGGAAACACCATATATTTT.

The V and J genes are TRBV7-8 and TRBJ1-3; D is ambiguous. The CDR3 length is 13 residues. Per germline, CDR1 SGHVS and CDR2 FQNEAQ. Trimming removed 1 base at V and 10 bases at J, with 11 bases between. The CDR3 nucleotides read TGTGCCAGCAGCTTAGAGTCCCGTGCGACCATATATTTT. Its translation is CASSLESRATIYF.

The rearrangement links TRBV15 to TRBJ2-7, with a weak D call TRBD1 (5 bases). There are 14 residues in the CDR3. Trimming left V 2 bases short and J 3 bases short, with 11 bases between. Germline V gene data show CDR1 as LNHNV and CDR2 as YYDKDF (reference sequence). The CDR3 DNA sequence: TGTGCCACCAGCAGACACAAACAGGACTACGAGCAGTACTTC. Translated: CATSRHKQDYEQYF.

The CDR3 DNA sequence: TGTGCCTGGAGTGAACAGGTTCAGAACTATGGCTACACCTTC. Amino acids: CAWSEQVQNYGYTF. This chain connects TRBV30 to TRBJ1-2; the D gene is possibly TRBD1 (5 bases). Germline V lookup: CDR1 GTSNPN, CDR2 SVGIG (reference sequence). The V end lost 1 base, the J end lost 2 bases, and 11 bases lay between the germline ends. The CDR3 is made up of 14 amino acids.

The J gene is TRBJ1-2, the V gene TRBV7-2; the D is unclear. The CDR3 sequence is 15 residues long. Between the trimmed V and J ends, which lost 1 base and 4 bases, there was a span of 13 bases. CDR1 and CDR2 from the germline V gene are SGHTA and FQGNSA. CDR3 amino acids: CASSLESGRPYGYTF. The CDR3 DNA reads TGTGCCAGCAGCTTAGAAAGCGGGCGGCCCTATGGCTACACCTTC.

The V and J genes are TRBV19 and TRBJ2-3; 8 positions match TRBD2. J was trimmed by 0 bases and V by 3 bases; bases with no gene match: 8. The germline gives CDR1 LNHDA, CDR2 SQIVND (reference sequence). The CDR3 length is 17 residues. CDR3 sequence reads: CASSILPTSGSTDTQYF. The DNA of the CDR3 is TGTGCCAGTAGTATTCTACCAACTAGCGGAAGCACAGATACGCAGTATTTT.

Written as DNA, the CDR3 is TGCGCCAGCAGCTTGGAGGCGGGACGAGAGACCCAGTACTTC. Translating gives CASSLEAGRETQYF. The rearrangement links TRBV5-1 to TRBJ2-5, with a weak D call TRBD2 (6 bases). Trimming cost V 0 bases and J 4 bases, with 10 bases left between them. Germline CDR1 reads SGHRS; CDR2 reads YFSETQ. This CDR3 region has 14 residues.

The V and J genes are TRBV28 and TRBJ2-3; 8 bases are a match to TRBD2. There are 16 residues in the CDR3. V was pared by 3 bases and J by 2 bases, with 7 bases of the junction left unmatched. In germline, CDR1 is MDHEN, CDR2 SYDVKM. CDR3: CASSFLRGAATDTQYF. CDR3 bases: TGTGCCAGCAGTTTCTTGCGGGGGGCCGCCACAGATACGCAGTATTTT.

The V gene is TRBV11-3, the J gene TRBJ2-3; the match to TRBD2 covers 13 bases. The CDR3 runs to 18 residues. CDR1 and CDR2 (germline): SGHNT, YENEEA. Trimming at V came to 3 bases and at J to 0 bases, leaving 6 bases not matched to a gene. CDR3 DNA: TGTGCCAGCAGCTTTGGACTAGCGGGAGTGGCTAGCACAGATACGCAGTATTTT. Its protein product is CASSFGLAGVASTDTQYF.

The chain uses TRBV19 and TRBJ2-1, with D hard to call. Germline assignment: CDR1 LNHDA and CDR2 SQIVND (reference sequence). V lost 2 bases and J lost 3, with 11 bases in between. The CDR3 covers 15 residues. This chain's CDR3 is CASSILSGYYNEQFF. As DNA, the CDR3 is TGTGCCAGTAGTATACTGTCAGGCTACTACAATGAGCAGTTCTTC.